A selection of T cell receptor beta chains follows, all from one sample in a study of CD8+CD57+ T cells in acquired aplastic anemia. TCRdb independently ran MiXCR on the reads; one entry per CDR3 protein. The repertoire consists of over 150,000 distinct CDR3 sequences, with 45% to 55% occurring once and the leading ten covering less than 3%. Material for sequencing was sorted CD4+, CD8+, or CD8+CD57+ T cells (not recorded which) from PBMCs. The receptors here all came from a human donor with aplastic anemia. Both conserved end residues are part of each CDR3. D genes are given only for firm matches. Size values are once, few and many counts, or a class for expanded clones, and some rows have none.

d_call: NA
j_call: TRBJ2-2
clone_size: many
v_call: TRBV5-6
cdr3_nt: TGTGCCAGCAGCAATGGGGCGGCAGGGGACACCGGGGAGCTGTTTTTT
cdr3_aa: CASSNGAAGDTGELFF

d_call: NA
j_call: TRBJ2-2
clone_size: NA
v_call: TRBV19
cdr3_nt: TGTGCCAGTAGTACCTCCAGGGGGAACACCGGGGAGCTGTTTTTT
cdr3_aa: CASSTSRGNTGELFF

d_call: NA
j_call: TRBJ1-2
clone_size: few
v_call: TRBV3-1
cdr3_nt: TGTGCCAGCAGCCAAGAGTCGGGAGGGAGTGACTATGGCTACACCTTC
cdr3_aa: CASSQESGGSDYGYTF

d_call: NA
j_call: TRBJ2-3
clone_size: many
v_call: TRBV24-1
cdr3_nt: TGTGCCACCAGTGACGGTTCCAGAGCAGGGGCAGATACGCAGTATTTT
cdr3_aa: CATSDGSRAGADTQYF

d_call: NA
j_call: TRBJ1-1
clone_size: NA
v_call: TRBV9
cdr3_nt: TGTGCCAGCAGCGTAATAGGGCAGTCGAACACTGAAGCTTTCTTT
cdr3_aa: CASSVIGQSNTEAFF

d_call: NA
j_call: TRBJ1-2
clone_size: many
v_call: TRBV3-1
cdr3_nt: TGTGCCAGCAGCCAAGACCCGGACCGCCTAAAGGGTGGCTACACCTTC
cdr3_aa: CASSQDPDRLKGGYTF

d_call: NA
j_call: TRBJ1-3
clone_size: many
v_call: TRBV19
cdr3_nt: TGTGCCAGTTCACAACGGACCCAAGGAAACACCATATATTTT
cdr3_aa: CASSQRTQGNTIYF

d_call: TRBD1
j_call: TRBJ2-5
clone_size: NA
v_call: TRBV29-1
cdr3_nt: TGCAGCGTCATGAGAACAGGGGGCTTAGCGGAGACCCAGTACTTC
cdr3_aa: CSVMRTGGLAETQYF

d_call: NA
j_call: TRBJ2-3
clone_size: few
v_call: TRBV2
cdr3_nt: TGTGCCAGCAAGAGAGGTTCCACAGATACGCAGTATTTT
cdr3_aa: CASKRGSTDTQYF

d_call: NA
j_call: TRBJ1-6
clone_size: NA
v_call: TRBV11-2
cdr3_nt: TGTGCCAGCAGCTTAGAGGCAGGGCTCGGTAATTCACCCCTCCACTTT
cdr3_aa: CASSLEAGLGNSPLHF

d_call: TRBD1
j_call: TRBJ1-2
clone_size: NA
v_call: TRBV9
cdr3_nt: TGTGCCAGCAGTTACTGGTATGGACAGGGGGCGGTTGGCTACACCTTC
cdr3_aa: CASSYWYGQGAVGYTF

d_call: NA
j_call: TRBJ2-7
clone_size: NA
v_call: TRBV10-3
cdr3_nt: TGTGCCATCAGTGGGGATTCCTACGAGCAGTACTTC
cdr3_aa: CAISGDSYEQYF